This T cell receptor (beta chain) was identified in a study of blood T cells in healthy people across ages. Then a second PCR, running about 6 to 12 cycles, was carried out with a sample-barcoded 5' primer and a J-beta primer mix. TCRdb reanalysed the 5' RACE reads using MiXCR and keeps one entry per CDR3 protein. This table holds 540,000 or so distinct CDR3 sequences, less than 25% found once. The sample was also linked to a second study, of T cells of mothers and their children.

The sequenced material came from blood. The clonotype comes from a boy younger than 18 in good health.

Here the CDR3 DNA reads TGTGCCAGCTCACCACTGGGACTAGTTACTGAGCAGTTCTTC. It codes for CASSPLGLVTEQFF. V usage is TRBV18 and J usage is TRBJ2-1; TRBD2 aligns across 8 bases. Losses at the gene ends were 1 base for V and 9 bases for J; bases not matched to a gene: 5. The germline V gene has CDR1 KGHSH and CDR2 LQKENI. This CDR3 region has 14 residues.